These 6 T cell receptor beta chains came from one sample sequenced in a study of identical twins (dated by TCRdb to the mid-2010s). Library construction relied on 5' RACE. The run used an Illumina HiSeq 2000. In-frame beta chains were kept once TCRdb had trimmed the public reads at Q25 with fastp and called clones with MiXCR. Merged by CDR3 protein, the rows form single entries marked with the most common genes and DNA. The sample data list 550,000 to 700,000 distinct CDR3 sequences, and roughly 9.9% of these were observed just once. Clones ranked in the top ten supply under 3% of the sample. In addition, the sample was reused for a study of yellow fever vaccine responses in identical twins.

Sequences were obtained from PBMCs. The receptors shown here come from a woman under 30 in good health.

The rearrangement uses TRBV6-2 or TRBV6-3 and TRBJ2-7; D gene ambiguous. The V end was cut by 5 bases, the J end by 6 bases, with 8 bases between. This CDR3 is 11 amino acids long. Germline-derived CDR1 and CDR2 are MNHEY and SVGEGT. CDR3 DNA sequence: TGTGCCAGCAGTGCTTCTCTCGAGCAGTACTTC. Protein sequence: CASSASLEQYF.

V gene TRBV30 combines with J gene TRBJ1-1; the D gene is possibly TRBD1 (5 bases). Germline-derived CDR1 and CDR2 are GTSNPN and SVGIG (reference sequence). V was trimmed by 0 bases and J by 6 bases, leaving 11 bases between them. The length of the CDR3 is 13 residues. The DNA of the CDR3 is TGTGCCTGGAGTGTCCCAGGGCGCCCTGAAGCTTTCTTT. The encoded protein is CAWSVPGRPEAFF.

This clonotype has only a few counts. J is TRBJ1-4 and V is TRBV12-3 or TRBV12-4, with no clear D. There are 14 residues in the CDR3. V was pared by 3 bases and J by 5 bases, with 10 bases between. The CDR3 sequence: CASSFGSENEKLFF. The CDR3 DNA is TGTGCCAGCAGTTTCGGGAGCGAGAATGAAAAACTGTTTTTT.

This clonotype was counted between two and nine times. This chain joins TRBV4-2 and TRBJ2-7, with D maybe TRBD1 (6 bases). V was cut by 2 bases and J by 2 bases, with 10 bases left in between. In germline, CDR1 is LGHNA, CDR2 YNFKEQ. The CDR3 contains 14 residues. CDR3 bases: TGTGCCAGCAGCCAAAAGGACAGAGCCTACGAGCAGTACTTC. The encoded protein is CASSQKDRAYEQYF.

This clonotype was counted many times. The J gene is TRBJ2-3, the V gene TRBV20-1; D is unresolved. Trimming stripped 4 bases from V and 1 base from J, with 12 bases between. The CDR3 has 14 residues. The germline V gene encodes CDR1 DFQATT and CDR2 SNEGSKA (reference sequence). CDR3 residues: CSATPLTRTDTQYF. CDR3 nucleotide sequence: TGCAGTGCTACCCCACTGACTCGCACAGATACGCAGTATTTT.

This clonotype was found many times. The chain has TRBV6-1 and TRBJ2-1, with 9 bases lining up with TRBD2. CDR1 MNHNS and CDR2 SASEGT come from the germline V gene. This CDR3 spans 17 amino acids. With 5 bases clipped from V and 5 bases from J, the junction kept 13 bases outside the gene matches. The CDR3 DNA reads TGTGCCAGCAGTCAGATACGGACTAGCGCGATTCACAATGAGCAGTTCTTC. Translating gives CASSQIRTSAIHNEQFF.